This section outlines one T cell receptor (beta chain) sequence together with its context. Only in-frame clones appear in the TCRdb table, and some are missing; sequencing was by immunoSEQ multiplex PCR. This sample has 100,000 or so clones, with about 92% found just once. These data originate in a study of T cell changes during pregnancy in multiple sclerosis. The V end lost 2 bases, the J end lost 9 bases, and 14 bases lay between the germline ends. The CDR3 runs 14 residues. CDR1 and CDR2 from the germline V gene are MNHEY and SVGAGI. This TCR came from a female donor with multiple sclerosis, enrolled in a pregnancy study. This specimen consisted of peripheral blood, obtained in the second trimester of pregnancy. The gene calls are TRBV6-5 and TRBJ2-1, with D possibly TRBD2 on 7 matching bases. CDR3 amino acids: CASSYGGGTGEQFF. Written as DNA, the CDR3 is TGTGCCAGCAGTTACGGCGGGGGCACCGGTGAGCAGTTCTTC.